This T cell receptor (beta chain) came from a study of T-cell reconstitution after alpha-beta-depleted transplantation in children. Study-level results: In patients about two months after transplant, alpha-beta T cells reportedly arose from several hundred expanded graft clones. Some patients showed high day-60 TCRbeta diversity, which derived from surviving recipient T cells and thymic progenitors. Newly produced T cells mostly accounted for T-cell counts and diversity one year post-transplant.

CDR3 size: 15 residues. The germline V and J ends were trimmed by 2 bases and 2 bases, with 12 bases remaining between them. In germline, CDR1 is SGHRS, CDR2 YFSETQ. A TCRbeta library incorporating unique molecular identifiers was prepared. MiXCR, run by TCRdb on the PCR reads, gives a single entry per CDR3 protein. The data show fewer than 250,000 distinct CDR3 sequences, about a sixth seen once. This clonotype was recorded a few times. Its specificity is not known. The chain carries TRBV5-1 and TRBJ2-3; D is possibly TRBD2 (7 bases). The source was PBMCs, mostly from graft donor cells, collected 360 days after TCRalphabeta/CD19-depleted stem cell transplant. This TCR was sampled from a male patient between 2 and 9 years old who had a stem cell transplant for acute lymphoblastic leukemia, so the T cells may come from the graft donor. CDR3 nucleotide sequence: TGCGCCAGCAGCTTTGGGGGGGCAGACACAGATACGCAGTATTTT. Translating gives CASSFGGADTDTQYF.